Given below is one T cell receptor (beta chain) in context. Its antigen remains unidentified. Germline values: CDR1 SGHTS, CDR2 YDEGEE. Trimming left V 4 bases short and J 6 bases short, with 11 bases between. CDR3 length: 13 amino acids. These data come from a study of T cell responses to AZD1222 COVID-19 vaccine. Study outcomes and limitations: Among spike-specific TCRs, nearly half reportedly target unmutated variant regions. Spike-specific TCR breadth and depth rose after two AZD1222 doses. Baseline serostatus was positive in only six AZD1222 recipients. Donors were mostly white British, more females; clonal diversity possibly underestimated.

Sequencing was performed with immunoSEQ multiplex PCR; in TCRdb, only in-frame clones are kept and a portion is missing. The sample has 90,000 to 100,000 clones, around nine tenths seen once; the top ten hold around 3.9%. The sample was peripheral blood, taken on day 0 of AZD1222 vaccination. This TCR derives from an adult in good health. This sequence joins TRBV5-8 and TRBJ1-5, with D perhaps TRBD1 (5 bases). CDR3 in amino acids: CASSRRGIQPQHF. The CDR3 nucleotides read TGTGCCAGCAGCAGGCGGGGGATTCAGCCCCAGCATTTT.